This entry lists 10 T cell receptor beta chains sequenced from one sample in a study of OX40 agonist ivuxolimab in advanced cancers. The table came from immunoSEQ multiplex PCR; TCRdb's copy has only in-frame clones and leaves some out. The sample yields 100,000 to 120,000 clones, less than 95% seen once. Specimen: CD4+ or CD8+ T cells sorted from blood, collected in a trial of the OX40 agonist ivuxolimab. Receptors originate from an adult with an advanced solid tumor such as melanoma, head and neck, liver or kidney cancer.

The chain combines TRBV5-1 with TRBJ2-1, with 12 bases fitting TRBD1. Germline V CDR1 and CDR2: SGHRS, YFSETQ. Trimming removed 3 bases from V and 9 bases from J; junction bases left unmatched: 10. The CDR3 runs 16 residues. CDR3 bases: TGCGCCAGCAGCTCTCAAGCCGGGACAGGGGGCACTGAGCAGTTCTTC. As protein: CASSSQAGTGGTEQFF.

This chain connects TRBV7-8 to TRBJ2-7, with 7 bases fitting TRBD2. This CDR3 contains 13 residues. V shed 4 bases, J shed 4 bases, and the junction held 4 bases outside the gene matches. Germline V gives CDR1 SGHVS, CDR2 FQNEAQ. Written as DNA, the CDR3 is TGTGCCAGCAGCTCTGAGCGGGGTTACGAGCAGTACTTC. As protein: CASSSERGYEQYF. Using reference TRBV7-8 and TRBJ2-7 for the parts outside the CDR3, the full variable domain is GAGVSQSPRYKVAKRGQDVALRCDPISGHVSLFWYQQALGQGPEFLTYFQNEAQLDKSGLPSDRFFAERPEGSVSTLKIQRTQQEDSAVYLCASSSERGYEQYFGPGTRLTVT.

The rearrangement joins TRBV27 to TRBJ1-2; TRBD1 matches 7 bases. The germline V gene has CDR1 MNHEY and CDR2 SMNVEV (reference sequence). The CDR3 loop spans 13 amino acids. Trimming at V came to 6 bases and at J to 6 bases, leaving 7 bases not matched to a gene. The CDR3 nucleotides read TGTGCCAGCAGGCCCGCTGACAGGGATGGCTACACCTTC. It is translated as CASRPADRDGYTF.

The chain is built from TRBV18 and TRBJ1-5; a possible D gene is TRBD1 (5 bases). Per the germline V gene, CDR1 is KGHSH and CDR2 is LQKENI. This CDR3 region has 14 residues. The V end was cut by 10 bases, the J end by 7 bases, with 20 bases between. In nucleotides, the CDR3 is TGTGCCACCACAGGCGGGCAGGACAACCAGCCCCAGCATTTT. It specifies CATTGGQDNQPQHF.

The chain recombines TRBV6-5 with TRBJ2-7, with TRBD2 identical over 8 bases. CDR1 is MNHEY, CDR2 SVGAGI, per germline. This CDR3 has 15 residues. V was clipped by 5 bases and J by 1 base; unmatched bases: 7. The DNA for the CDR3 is TGTGCCAGCAGTCCATATAGCGGGAAATCCTACGAGCAGTACTTC. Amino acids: CASSPYSGKSYEQYF.

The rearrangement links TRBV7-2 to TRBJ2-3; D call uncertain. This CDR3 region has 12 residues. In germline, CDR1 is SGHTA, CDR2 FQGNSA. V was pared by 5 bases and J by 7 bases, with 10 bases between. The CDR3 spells CASSPATNTQYF. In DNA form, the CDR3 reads TGTGCCAGCAGCCCGGCGACGAATACGCAGTATTTT.

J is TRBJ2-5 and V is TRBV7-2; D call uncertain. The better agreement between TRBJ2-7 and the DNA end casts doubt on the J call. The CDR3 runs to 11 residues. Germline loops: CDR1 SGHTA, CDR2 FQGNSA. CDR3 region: CASSLLNEQYF. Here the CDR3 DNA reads TGTGCCAGCAGCTTATTAAACGAGCAGTACTTC.

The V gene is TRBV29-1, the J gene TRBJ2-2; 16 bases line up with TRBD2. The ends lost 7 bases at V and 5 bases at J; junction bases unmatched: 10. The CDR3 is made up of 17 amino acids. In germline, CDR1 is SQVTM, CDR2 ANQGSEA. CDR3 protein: CSAAGTSGRGLTGELFF. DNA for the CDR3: TGCAGCGCCGCCGGGACTAGCGGGAGGGGGCTGACCGGGGAGCTGTTTTTT.

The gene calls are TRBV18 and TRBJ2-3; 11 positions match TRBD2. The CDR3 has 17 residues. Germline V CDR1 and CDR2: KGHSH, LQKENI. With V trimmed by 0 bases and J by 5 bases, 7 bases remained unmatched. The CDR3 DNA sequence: TGTGCCAGCTCACCACCGGTAGCGGGGGGGCCCGGAGATACGCAGTATTTT. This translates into CASSPPVAGGPGDTQYF.

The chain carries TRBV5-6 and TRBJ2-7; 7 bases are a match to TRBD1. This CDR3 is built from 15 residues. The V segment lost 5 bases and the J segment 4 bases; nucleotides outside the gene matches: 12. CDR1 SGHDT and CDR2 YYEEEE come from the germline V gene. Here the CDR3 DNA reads TGTGCCAGCAGTTTTACAGGGGTGGGACCTTACGAGCAGTACTTC. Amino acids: CASSFTGVGPYEQYF.